Following are 29 T cell receptor beta chains from one sample sequenced in a study of chemoradiotherapy in HPV16-positive cancers. Assay used: immunoSEQ multiplex PCR; TCRdb lists only in-frame clones, some missing. The table records around 12,000 clones, roughly 89% of them present only once. The source material was blood, sampled from a patient who underwent chemoradiotherapy. The source of these receptors is a human donor with HPV-associated anogenital cancer.

V is TRBV6-5 and J is TRBJ1-5; D is unresolved. Trimming cost V 3 bases and J 4 bases, with 16 bases left between them. Per germline, CDR1 MNHEY and CDR2 SVGAGI. The CDR3 has 16 amino acids. CDR3 region: CASSYLAIRDNQPQHF. CDR3 bases: TGTGCCAGCAGTTATCTAGCTATACGAGATAATCAGCCCCAGCATTTT.

This clone was seen more than once but under ten times. The chain's CDR3 is CASSLSTGTGELFF. For the CDR3, the DNA is TGTGCCAGCAGCTTATCGACTGGAACCGGGGAGCTGTTTTTT. The chain links TRBV7-2 to TRBJ2-2; D is undetermined. The germline gives CDR1 SGHTA, CDR2 FQGNSA. V shed 2 bases and J shed 5 bases, with 9 bases lying between them. The CDR3 is 14 residues long.

CDR3 coding DNA: TGTGCCAGCAGGCGTCGACAGGGATTCACAACAGATACGCAGTATTTT. This sequence encodes CASRRRQGFTTDTQYF. The V call is TRBV2, the J call TRBJ2-3, with 7 bases matching TRBD1. CDR1 and CDR2 (germline): SNHLY, FYNNEI. The CDR3 is made up of 16 amino acids. V lost 6 bases and J lost 3; bases outside the gene matches: 12.

This rearrangement joins TRBV18 to TRBJ2-1; D is perhaps TRBD1 (6 bases). This CDR3 has 16 residues. Germline V gives CDR1 KGHSH, CDR2 LQKENI. The ends were cut back, 6 bases at V and 5 bases at J, with 20 bases in the middle. The CDR3 DNA is TGTGCCAGCTCGGCCCTCTCCGTGACAGGACACAATGAGCAGTTCTTC. This codes for CASSALSVTGHNEQFF.

The V gene is TRBV5-1, the J gene TRBJ1-1, with TRBD1 as a possible D gene (6 bases). Germline-derived CDR1 and CDR2 are SGHRS and YFSETQ. V gave up 1 base and J gave up 0 bases, with 13 bases separating them. The CDR3 has 16 amino acids. The CDR3 DNA is TGCGCCAGCAGCTTGACAGGGTCTCACATGAACACTGAAGCTTTCTTT. Protein sequence: CASSLTGSHMNTEAFF. Based on the CDR3 plus reference TRBV5-1 and TRBJ1-1, the full variable domain is KAGVTQTPRYLIKTRGQQVTLSCSPISGHRSVSWYQQTPGQGLQFLFEYFSETQRNKGNFPGRFSGRQFSNSRSEMNVSTLELGDSALYLCASSLTGSHMNTEAFFGQGTRLTVV.

Here the CDR3 reads CASSRDRGGETQYF. CDR3 bases: TGTGCCAGCAGCCGGGACAGGGGTGGAGAGACCCAGTACTTC. The rearrangement uses TRBV11-2 and TRBJ2-5; 10 positions agree with TRBD1. Losses at the gene ends were 5 bases for V and 4 bases for J; bases not matched to a gene: 4. There are 14 residues in the CDR3. Germline lookup yields CDR1 SGHAT and CDR2 FQNNGV. Complete variable domain (other parts from reference TRBV11-2 and TRBJ2-5): EAGVAQSPRYKIIEKRQSVAFWCNPISGHATLYWYQQILGQGPKLLIQFQNNGVVDDSQLPKDRFSAERLKGVDSTLKIQPAKLEDSAVYLCASSRDRGGETQYFGPGTRLLVL.

The gene calls are TRBV5-1 and TRBJ1-1; TRBD1 aligns across 7 bases. CDR1 is SGHRS and CDR2 is YFSETQ in the germline V gene. J lost 7 bases, V lost 4 bases, and 4 bases had no gene match. The CDR3 is 12 residues long. In DNA, the CDR3 is TGCGCCAGCAGCCTACAGGGGTTTGAAGCTTTCTTT. It is translated as CASSLQGFEAFF.

This sequence joins TRBV4-1 and TRBJ1-1, with a tentative D call TRBD1 (6 bases). Trimming removed 3 bases from V and 6 bases from J, with 8 bases in between. The CDR3 runs to 12 residues. Germline CDR1 is MGHRA and CDR2 is YSYEKL. The CDR3 bases are TGCGCCAGCAGCCACAGGGGAGCTGAAGCTTTCTTT. It translates to CASSHRGAEAFF.

The CDR3 spells CASSPRPVETQYF. DNA for the CDR3: TGTGCCAGCAGCCCGAGACCGGTAGAGACCCAGTACTTC. The J gene is TRBJ2-5, the V gene TRBV11-2; D remains unclear. This CDR3 is 13 amino acids long. Trimming shortened V by 5 bases and J by 4 bases, and 11 bases separated the two germline ends. The germline V gene encodes CDR1 SGHAT and CDR2 FQNNGV.

This clone was seen just once. The gene calls are TRBV18 and TRBJ2-3; 12 nucleotides line up with TRBD2. The germline V gene encodes CDR1 KGHSH and CDR2 LQKENI. The CDR3 is 17 amino acids. V was pared by 6 bases and J by 6 bases, with 13 bases of the junction left unmatched. CDR3 protein: CASSPPSGRAFTDTQYF. The CDR3 DNA follows: TGTGCCAGCTCTCCGCCTAGCGGGAGGGCCTTTACGGATACGCAGTATTTT.

This chain connects TRBV7-9 to TRBJ2-1; D unclear. Per the germline V gene, CDR1 is SEHNR and CDR2 is FQNEAQ (reference sequence). Trimming left V 11 bases short and J 3 bases short, with 11 bases between. The CDR3 is 12 amino acids. The CDR3 region has the DNA TGTGCCGCGAGAAGGGTCTACAATGAGCAGTTCTTC. This translates into CAARRVYNEQFF.

The V gene is TRBV5-6, the J gene TRBJ1-3; tentative D call: TRBD1 (6 bases). The V end lost 4 bases, the J end lost 3 bases, and 11 bases lay between the germline ends. Germline CDR1 SGHDT, CDR2 YYEEEE. The CDR3 has 14 amino acids. For the CDR3, the DNA is TGTGCCAGCAGCCGGGACATTAGTGGAAACACCATATATTTT. It encodes CASSRDISGNTIYF.

The rearrangement links TRBV27 to TRBJ2-7; D tentatively reads TRBD1 or TRBD2 (5 bases each). V lost 6 bases and J 5 bases, leaving 20 bases between the germline ends. CDR3 length: 15 amino acids. Germline V CDR1 and CDR2: MNHEY, SMNVEV (reference sequence). This CDR3 reads CASSPRGEPRNEQYF. The CDR3 bases are TGTGCCAGCAGCCCTAGGGGAGAGCCTAGGAACGAGCAGTACTTC.

The chain employs TRBV29-1 and TRBJ1-2; 7 nucleotides agree with TRBD1. In germline, CDR1 is SQVTM, CDR2 ANQGSEA. The CDR3 contains 15 residues. V lost 3 bases to trimming and J lost 4 bases; unmatched junction nucleotides: 11. In nucleotides, the CDR3 is TGCAGCGTTGACCGACAGGGAGGATGGTCCTATGGCTACACCTTC. It encodes CSVDRQGGWSYGYTF.

The chain employs TRBV5-1 and TRBJ2-7; D perhaps matches TRBD2 (6 bases). The ends were cut back, 4 bases at V and 6 bases at J, with 17 bases in the middle. The length of the CDR3 is 14 residues. Germline CDR1 SGHRS, CDR2 YFSETQ. Here the CDR3 reads CASSPGTGDLEQYF. CDR3 DNA: TGCGCCAGCAGCCCCGGGACGGGGGACCTCGAGCAGTACTTC.

The V gene is TRBV5-1, the J gene TRBJ2-1; D unclear. The CDR3 runs 16 residues. Germline CDR1 and CDR2: SGHRS and YFSETQ. V was pared by 0 bases and J by 8 bases, with 18 bases between. The CDR3 reads CASSLGSNAVGDEQFF. The CDR3 bases are TGCGCCAGCAGCTTGGGCTCGAATGCTGTAGGCGATGAGCAGTTCTTC.

This clone was observed a few times. V and J are TRBV11-2 and TRBJ2-7; D possibly corresponds to TRBD2 (6 bases). The CDR3 spans 14 residues. V lost 7 bases and J lost 4, with 17 bases in between. Germline lookup yields CDR1 SGHAT and CDR2 FQNNGV. The CDR3 here is CASTGGSVSYEQYF. CDR3 nucleotide sequence: TGTGCCAGCACCGGGGGATCGGTCTCGTACGAGCAGTACTTC. The entire variable domain, with the rest obtained from reference TRBV11-2 and TRBJ2-7, is as follows: EAGVAQSPRYKIIEKRQSVAFWCNPISGHATLYWYQQILGQGPKLLIQFQNNGVVDDSQLPKDRFSAERLKGVDSTLKIQPAKLEDSAVYLCASTGGSVSYEQYFGPGTRLTVT.

The chain recombines TRBV2 with TRBJ1-6; D is ambiguous. CDR1 and CDR2 (germline): SNHLY, FYNNEI. The length of the CDR3 is 15 residues. V gave up 4 bases and J gave up 8 bases, with 15 bases separating them. This CDR3 is CASSGPGNRDSPLHF. CDR3 DNA: TGTGCCAGCAGTGGCCCCGGGAACAGAGATTCACCCCTCCACTTT.

The CDR3 DNA sequence: TGTGCCAGCAGTTTAGGGGACAAGGGAACGGGATGGACCTACGAGCAGTACTTC. This sequence encodes CASSLGDKGTGWTYEQYF. The gene calls are TRBV28 and TRBJ2-7; D is possibly TRBD1 (6 bases). The germline V gene encodes CDR1 MDHEN and CDR2 SYDVKM. V was clipped by 2 bases and J by 2 bases, with 22 bases between them. The CDR3 extends over 18 amino acids.

The chain is built from TRBV6-5 and TRBJ1-1; the match to TRBD1 covers 7 bases. This CDR3 is 15 amino acids long. J gave up 7 bases and V 5 bases, and 13 bases lay outside the gene matches. Looked up from germline, CDR1 is MNHEY and CDR2 is SVGAGI. CDR3 nucleotide sequence: TGTGCCAGCAGTCGCTACAGGGGACGTAAGATTGAAGCTTTCTTT. This sequence encodes CASSRYRGRKIEAFF.

The rearrangement uses TRBV9 and TRBJ1-4; D is possibly TRBD1 (5 bases). Looked up from germline, CDR1 is SGDLS and CDR2 is YYNGEE. This CDR3 has 15 residues. V lost 0 bases to trimming and J lost 0 bases, with 6 bases between them. CDR3 nucleotides: TGTGCCAGCAGCGTAGGGGGGGCAACTAATGAAAAACTGTTTTTT. Translation: CASSVGGATNEKLFF.

About this clone: One end of the junction fails to match germline, which may point to a read error. The chain recombines TRBV6-5 with TRBJ1-5; TRBD1 is a possible D gene (5 bases). The germline CDR1 and CDR2 sequences are MNHEY and SVGAGI. The CDR3 covers 15 residues. The DNA of the CDR3 is TGTGCCAGCAGACCGGGACCCAGGAGCAATCAGCCCCGGCATTTT. Its translation is CASRPGPRSNQPRHF.

There are a few counts of this clone. The chain carries TRBV2 and TRBJ1-6; TRBD1 might be the D (5 bases). The length of the CDR3 is 15 residues. V lost 7 bases, J lost 6 bases, and 16 bases lay in between. Germline V gene data show CDR1 as SNHLY and CDR2 as FYNNEI. CDR3 sequence: CASKADGGTNSPLHF. As DNA, the CDR3 is TGTGCCAGCAAAGCGGATGGGGGAACTAATTCACCCCTCCACTTT.

The CDR3 DNA reads TGTGCCAGCAGCCAAGATCGAGCCCCGCTGCGTGAGCAGTTCTTC. Translation gives CASSQDRAPLREQFF. This sequence joins TRBV14 and TRBJ2-1; the D is unclear. Trimming removed 0 bases at V and 9 bases at J, with 15 bases between. Germline lookup yields CDR1 SGHDN and CDR2 FVKESK. This CDR3 comprises 15 residues.

In its sample, this clone was seen once. This chain uses TRBV13 with TRBJ2-5, with TRBD2 identical over 10 bases. Trimming removed 5 bases from V and 1 base from J; junction bases left unmatched: 7. CDR1 and CDR2 from the germline V gene are PRHDT and FYEKMQ (reference sequence). The CDR3 length is 16 residues. The CDR3 DNA reads TGTGCCAGCAGCCCCGGGACTAGCGTTCCCCAAGAGACCCAGTACTTC. The encoded protein is CASSPGTSVPQETQYF. The variable domain in full, completed from reference TRBV13 and TRBJ2-5, reads AAGVIQSPRHLIKEKRETATLKCYPIPRHDTVYWYQQGPGQDPQFLISFYEKMQSDKGSIPDRFSAQQFSDYHSELNMSSLELGDSALYFCASSPGTSVPQETQYFGPGTRLLVL.

The gene calls are TRBV6-1 and TRBJ2-1, with D tentatively TRBD2 (6 bases). Germline V gene data show CDR1 as MNHNS and CDR2 as SASEGT. Trimming left V 11 bases short and J 0 bases short, with 14 bases between. This CDR3 contains 14 residues. CDR3 loop: CASAGGSSYNEQFF. CDR3 DNA: TGTGCCTCGGCCGGGGGAAGCTCCTACAATGAGCAGTTCTTC.

The CDR3 sequence is CASSVGKGTRLAGNGNEQFF. The CDR3 nucleotides read TGTGCCAGCAGCGTAGGTAAAGGGACGAGACTAGCGGGAAATGGGAATGAGCAGTTCTTC. V usage is TRBV9 and J usage is TRBJ2-1; TRBD2 matches at 11 bases. The CDR3 sequence is 20 residues long. The V gene's germline CDR1 is SGDLS and CDR2 YYNGEE. Germline trimming cut 0 bases from V and 7 bases from J; bases unmatched to any gene: 18.

This clone was detected only a few times. The chain employs TRBV10-3 and TRBJ1-1, with D uncertain. V was trimmed by 6 bases and J by 8 bases, leaving 10 bases between them. The CDR3 runs 11 residues. Germline CDR1 and CDR2: ENHRY and SYGVKD. CDR3 region: CAIRDRGEAFF. The CDR3, as DNA: TGTGCCATCAGGGACCGGGGAGAAGCTTTCTTT.

The chain combines TRBV18 with TRBJ2-5, with TRBD2 as a possible D gene (6 bases). CDR3 length: 11 amino acids. The V end was cut by 8 bases, the J end by 4 bases, with 8 bases between. CDR1 is KGHSH and CDR2 is LQKENI in the germline V gene. This CDR3 reads CASNGGETQYF. The CDR3, as DNA: TGTGCCAGCAACGGGGGAGAGACCCAGTACTTC.